A selection of T cell receptor beta chains follows, all from one sample in a study of blood T cell repertoires in COVID-19. Some clones are missing from TCRdb's copy, which holds only in-frame ones; the method was immunoSEQ multiplex PCR. The data hold approximately 150,000 clones, with around 86% observed a single time. The specimen sequenced was peripheral blood. The source is a man older than 75 with acute or convalescent COVID-19. Each CDR3 is given with its conserved first and last residue. Each record gives: J gene, V gene, clone size, D gene, CDR3 protein, CDR3 DNA. The D gene is left open where the match is weak. Clone sizes are given selectively: once, few, many, or a class where the clone is expanded.

J gene: TRBJ2-7; V gene: TRBV6-6; clone size: -; D gene: TRBD2; CDR3 protein: CASSPPGLAISYEQYF; CDR3 DNA: TGTGCCAGCAGTCCTCCGGGACTAGCCATCTCCTACGAGCAGTACTTC
J gene: TRBJ1-6; V gene: TRBV28; clone size: -; D gene: TRBD1; CDR3 protein: CASSLLRDSSYNSPLHF; CDR3 DNA: TGTGCCAGCAGTTTGCTTCGGGACAGCTCCTATAATTCACCCCTCCACTTT
J gene: TRBJ1-1; V gene: TRBV5-1; clone size: -; D gene: TRBD1; CDR3 protein: CASSLAFAGGRTEAFF; CDR3 DNA: TGCGCCAGCAGCTTGGCCTTCGCAGGGGGAAGAACTGAAGCTTTCTTT
J gene: TRBJ2-3; V gene: TRBV5-1; clone size: few; D gene: -; CDR3 protein: CASSLQPPLVGSDTQYF; CDR3 DNA: TGCGCCAGCAGCTTACAACCACCACTAGTGGGTTCGGATACGCAGTATTTT
J gene: TRBJ2-7; V gene: TRBV18; clone size: -; D gene: TRBD1; CDR3 protein: CASSPSRDRLYEQYF; CDR3 DNA: TGTGCCAGCTCACCTAGTCGGGACAGACTCTACGAGCAGTACTTC
J gene: TRBJ2-5; V gene: TRBV24-1; clone size: -; D gene: -; CDR3 protein: CATSDFGETQYF; CDR3 DNA: TGTGCCACCAGTGATTTCGGGGAGACCCAGTACTTC
J gene: TRBJ2-2; V gene: TRBV28; clone size: -; D gene: -; CDR3 protein: CASSLPGLGTGELFF; CDR3 DNA: TGTGCCAGCAGTTTACCCGGACTGGGGACCGGGGAGCTGTTTTTT
J gene: TRBJ2-7; V gene: TRBV6-2/TRBV6-3; clone size: -; D gene: TRBD2; CDR3 protein: CASSRGRREGRQYF; CDR3 DNA: TGTGCCAGCAGTCGGGGCCGCCGGGAGGGAAGGCAGTACTTC
J gene: TRBJ2-7; V gene: TRBV19; clone size: -; D gene: TRBD2; CDR3 protein: CASSGSGGASSYEQYF; CDR3 DNA: TGTGCCAGTAGTGGTAGCGGGGGGGCCAGCTCCTACGAGCAGTACTTC
J gene: TRBJ1-6; V gene: TRBV9; clone size: once; D gene: -; CDR3 protein: CASSATRGDSSPLHF; CDR3 DNA: TGTGCCAGCAGCGCAACACGAGGCGACAGTTCACCCCTCCACTTT
J gene: TRBJ2-1; V gene: TRBV3-1/TRBV3-2; clone size: -; D gene: TRBD2; CDR3 protein: CARSWAGGEQFF; CDR3 DNA: TGTGCCCGCAGCTGGGCGGGGGGGGAGCAGTTCTTC
J gene: TRBJ2-5; V gene: TRBV2; clone size: -; D gene: -; CDR3 protein: CASSEGGISETQYF; CDR3 DNA: TGTGCCAGCAGTGAAGGAGGGATATCGGAGACCCAGTACTTC
J gene: TRBJ1-3; V gene: TRBV9; clone size: -; D gene: TRBD1; CDR3 protein: CASSVTPGQSSGNTIYF; CDR3 DNA: TGTGCCAGCAGCGTTACCCCGGGACAGAGCTCTGGAAACACCATATATTTT
J gene: TRBJ2-7; V gene: TRBV7-2; clone size: few; D gene: TRBD1; CDR3 protein: CASSLGGQGNYEQYF; CDR3 DNA: TGTGCCAGCAGCTTAGGGGGACAGGGAAACTACGAGCAGTACTTC
J gene: TRBJ2-7; V gene: TRBV2; clone size: -; D gene: -; CDR3 protein: CASSGAGTAGEQYF; CDR3 DNA: TGTGCCAGCAGTGGGGCAGGGACAGCGGGCGAGCAGTACTTC
J gene: TRBJ2-5; V gene: TRBV24-1; clone size: -; D gene: TRBD2; CDR3 protein: CATSQAGTHLGETQYF; CDR3 DNA: TGTGCCACCAGTCAAGCGGGGACTCACTTAGGGGAGACCCAGTACTTC
J gene: TRBJ1-5; V gene: TRBV5-6; clone size: -; D gene: TRBD1; CDR3 protein: CASSLGRGQQQPQHF; CDR3 DNA: TGTGCCAGCAGCTTGGGCAGGGGGCAACAACAGCCCCAGCATTTT
J gene: TRBJ2-1; V gene: TRBV6-5; clone size: -; D gene: TRBD2; CDR3 protein: CASTHRTRSYNEQFF; CDR3 DNA: TGTGCCAGCACCCACAGGACTAGATCCTACAATGAGCAGTTCTTC
J gene: TRBJ1-5; V gene: TRBV6-5; clone size: -; D gene: TRBD1; CDR3 protein: CASSPGTANQPQHF; CDR3 DNA: TGTGCCAGCAGTCCCGGGACAGCTAATCAGCCCCAGCATTTT
J gene: TRBJ2-1; V gene: TRBV4-1; clone size: -; D gene: TRBD2; CDR3 protein: CASSQDLRLAGGRGEQFF; CDR3 DNA: TGCGCCAGCAGCCAAGATCTTAGGCTAGCGGGAGGAAGGGGTGAGCAGTTCTTC
J gene: TRBJ2-7; V gene: TRBV3-1/TRBV3-2; clone size: -; D gene: -; CDR3 protein: CATQNAYEQYF; CDR3 DNA: TGTGCCACCCAGAACGCTTACGAGCAGTACTTC
J gene: TRBJ1-6; V gene: TRBV3-1/TRBV3-2; clone size: -; D gene: -; CDR3 protein: CASSQTANSGLHF; CDR3 DNA: TGTGCCAGCAGCCAGACAGCTAATTCAGGCCTCCACTTT
J gene: TRBJ2-7; V gene: TRBV12-3/TRBV12-4; clone size: -; D gene: -; CDR3 protein: CASKLSSYEQYF; CDR3 DNA: TGTGCCAGCAAGTTGAGCTCCTACGAGCAGTACTTC
J gene: TRBJ2-7; V gene: TRBV29-1; clone size: -; D gene: TRBD1; CDR3 protein: CSVTGQGDEQYF; CDR3 DNA: TGCAGCGTTACCGGACAGGGGGACGAGCAGTACTTC
J gene: TRBJ1-1; V gene: TRBV30; clone size: -; D gene: TRBD1; CDR3 protein: CAWSHQGAAFF; CDR3 DNA: TGTGCCTGGAGTCACCAGGGGGCGGCTTTCTTT
J gene: TRBJ2-3; V gene: TRBV24-1; clone size: -; D gene: TRBD2; CDR3 protein: CATRKREGTDTQYF; CDR3 DNA: TGTGCCACCAGGAAGCGGGAGGGCACAGATACGCAGTATTTT
J gene: TRBJ1-5; V gene: TRBV28; clone size: -; D gene: -; CDR3 protein: CASHPGFNQPQHF; CDR3 DNA: TGTGCCAGCCACCCGGGGTTCAATCAGCCCCAGCATTTT
J gene: TRBJ2-2; V gene: TRBV6-5; clone size: -; D gene: TRBD1; CDR3 protein: CASNPIDRAPGELFF; CDR3 DNA: TGTGCCAGCAATCCCATTGACAGGGCCCCCGGGGAGCTGTTTTTT
J gene: TRBJ1-3; V gene: TRBV2; clone size: -; D gene: -; CDR3 protein: CASSEGYRRRIDDSGNTIYF; CDR3 DNA: TGTGCCAGCAGTGAAGGGTACAGGCGACGGATAGACGACTCTGGAAACACCATATATTTT
J gene: TRBJ1-4; V gene: TRBV2; clone size: -; D gene: TRBD1; CDR3 protein: CASRTGTGGSASREKLFF; CDR3 DNA: TGTGCCAGCAGAACCGGGACAGGGGGCTCCGCGTCCCGCGAAAAACTGTTTTTT
J gene: TRBJ1-2; V gene: TRBV5-1; clone size: -; D gene: TRBD1; CDR3 protein: CASSQDRGDGYTF; CDR3 DNA: TGCGCCAGCAGCCAAGACAGGGGAGATGGCTACACCTTC
J gene: TRBJ1-6; V gene: TRBV5-1; clone size: -; D gene: TRBD1; CDR3 protein: CASSLGQAVYNSPLHF; CDR3 DNA: TGCGCCAGCAGCCTCGGACAGGCCGTCTATAATTCACCCCTCCACTTT
J gene: TRBJ1-6; V gene: TRBV5-4; clone size: -; D gene: TRBD1; CDR3 protein: CASRQGQGSYNSPLHF; CDR3 DNA: TGTGCCAGCAGACAGGGACAGGGTTCCTATAATTCACCCCTCCACTTT
J gene: TRBJ2-2; V gene: TRBV11-1; clone size: -; D gene: -; CDR3 protein: CASSLFGQNTGELFF; CDR3 DNA: TGTGCCAGCAGCTTATTCGGACAGAACACCGGGGAGCTGTTTTTT
J gene: TRBJ2-7; V gene: TRBV4-1; clone size: few; D gene: TRBD1; CDR3 protein: CASSHPGQGFYEQYF; CDR3 DNA: TGCGCCAGCAGCCATCCGGGACAGGGGTTCTACGAGCAGTACTTC
J gene: TRBJ2-2; V gene: TRBV7-3; clone size: -; D gene: -; CDR3 protein: CASSHRVTGELFF; CDR3 DNA: TGTGCCAGCAGCCACAGGGTAACCGGGGAGCTGTTTTTT
J gene: TRBJ1-2; V gene: TRBV5-1; clone size: once; D gene: TRBD1; CDR3 protein: CASSLETGRYGYTF; CDR3 DNA: TGCGCCAGCAGCTTGGAGACAGGGCGGTATGGCTACACCTTC
J gene: TRBJ2-1; V gene: TRBV5-4; clone size: -; D gene: TRBD2; CDR3 protein: CASSLVILAGTSYNEQFF; CDR3 DNA: TGTGCCAGCAGCTTGGTTATTCTAGCGGGGACCTCCTACAATGAGCAGTTCTTC
J gene: TRBJ1-2; V gene: TRBV27; clone size: few; D gene: TRBD1; CDR3 protein: CASSLFGGTGGFGYGYTF; CDR3 DNA: TGTGCCAGCAGTTTATTCGGGGGGACAGGGGGTTTCGGCTATGGCTACACCTTC
J gene: TRBJ1-1; V gene: TRBV19; clone size: -; D gene: -; CDR3 protein: CASRRQPLMNTEAFF; CDR3 DNA: TGTGCCAGTCGGCGGCAGCCCCTCATGAACACTGAAGCTTTCTTT
J gene: TRBJ2-1; V gene: TRBV7-3; clone size: -; D gene: TRBD2; CDR3 protein: CASSEGLAVYNEQFF; CDR3 DNA: TGTGCCAGCAGCGAAGGACTAGCGGTATACAATGAGCAGTTCTTC
J gene: TRBJ1-1; V gene: TRBV5-5; clone size: -; D gene: TRBD1; CDR3 protein: CASSSRAGTGFTEAFF; CDR3 DNA: TGTGCCAGCAGCTCCCGAGCCGGGACAGGCTTCACTGAAGCTTTCTTT
J gene: TRBJ1-1; V gene: TRBV5-1; clone size: -; D gene: -; CDR3 protein: CASSLVPGNTEAFF; CDR3 DNA: TGCGCCAGCAGCTTGGTTCCAGGGAACACTGAAGCTTTCTTT
J gene: TRBJ2-7; V gene: TRBV19; clone size: -; D gene: TRBD2; CDR3 protein: CASSIKRGDSYEQYF; CDR3 DNA: TGTGCCAGTAGTATCAAGCGGGGGGACTCCTACGAGCAGTACTTC
J gene: TRBJ1-1; V gene: TRBV19; clone size: -; D gene: TRBD1; CDR3 protein: CASSIELGQIGTEAFF; CDR3 DNA: TGTGCCAGTAGTATCGAACTGGGACAGATTGGCACTGAAGCTTTCTTT
J gene: TRBJ1-5; V gene: TRBV19; clone size: -; D gene: -; CDR3 protein: CASSMATGSHQPQHF; CDR3 DNA: TGTGCCAGTAGTATGGCCACGGGGAGCCATCAGCCCCAGCATTTT
J gene: TRBJ1-6; V gene: TRBV11-3; clone size: -; D gene: TRBD1; CDR3 protein: CASSPTGTVGSPLHF; CDR3 DNA: TGTGCCAGCAGCCCTACCGGGACAGTCGGTTCACCCCTCCACTTT
J gene: TRBJ1-2; V gene: TRBV5-1; clone size: -; D gene: TRBD1; CDR3 protein: CASSVATGAFNIYGYTF; CDR3 DNA: TGCGCCAGCAGCGTGGCCACAGGGGCCTTTAACATTTATGGCTACACCTTC
J gene: TRBJ2-2; V gene: TRBV11-2; clone size: -; D gene: -; CDR3 protein: CASSLDSAGELFF; CDR3 DNA: TGTGCCAGCAGCTTAGACTCTGCCGGGGAGCTGTTTTTT
J gene: TRBJ2-3; V gene: TRBV6-5; clone size: -; D gene: TRBD1; CDR3 protein: CASSYRGTEGTDTQYF; CDR3 DNA: TGTGCCAGCAGTTATCGTGGGACAGAGGGCACAGATACGCAGTATTTT
J gene: TRBJ1-6; V gene: TRBV18; clone size: -; D gene: -; CDR3 protein: CASSSGQTDNSPLHF; CDR3 DNA: TGTGCCAGCTCATCAGGACAGACAGATAATTCACCCCTCCACTTT
J gene: TRBJ1-5; V gene: TRBV24-1; clone size: -; D gene: TRBD1; CDR3 protein: CATSEDGQGNQPQHF; CDR3 DNA: TGTGCCACCAGTGAAGACGGACAGGGCAATCAGCCCCAGCATTTT
J gene: TRBJ2-2; V gene: TRBV19; clone size: few; D gene: TRBD1; CDR3 protein: CASSIRLQGVFAGELFF; CDR3 DNA: TGTGCCAGTAGTATACGATTACAGGGGGTTTTTGCCGGGGAGCTGTTTTTT
J gene: TRBJ1-2; V gene: TRBV25-1; clone size: -; D gene: -; CDR3 protein: CASSPGVPYGYTF; CDR3 DNA: TGTGCCAGCAGTCCCGGAGTTCCCTATGGCTACACCTTC
J gene: TRBJ1-6; V gene: TRBV28; clone size: -; D gene: -; CDR3 protein: CASSLAGRTNSPLHF; CDR3 DNA: TGTGCCAGCAGTTTAGCGGGGCGGACTAATTCACCCCTCCACTTT
J gene: TRBJ2-2; V gene: TRBV11-2; clone size: -; D gene: -; CDR3 protein: CASSLISGSTGELFF; CDR3 DNA: TGTGCCAGCAGCTTAATATCAGGAAGCACCGGGGAGCTGTTTTTT
J gene: TRBJ2-5; V gene: TRBV3-1/TRBV3-2; clone size: once; D gene: -; CDR3 protein: CASSQAGGPQETQYF; CDR3 DNA: TGTGCCAGCAGCCAAGCGGGGGGCCCCCAAGAGACCCAGTACTTC
J gene: TRBJ1-6; V gene: TRBV9; clone size: -; D gene: -; CDR3 protein: CASSEDSYGGSPLHF; CDR3 DNA: TGTGCCAGCAGCGAAGACAGTTATGGGGGGTCACCCCTCCACTTT
J gene: TRBJ2-1; V gene: TRBV7-3; clone size: -; D gene: -; CDR3 protein: CASSPNGRGSNEQFF; CDR3 DNA: TGTGCCAGCAGCCCCAATGGTAGAGGGAGCAATGAGCAGTTCTTC
J gene: TRBJ2-5; V gene: TRBV28; clone size: -; D gene: TRBD1; CDR3 protein: CASSSPDRGYGQETQYF; CDR3 DNA: TGTGCCAGCAGTTCGCCGGACAGGGGCTACGGCCAGGAGACCCAGTACTTC